These 20 T cell receptor beta chains were sequenced from one sample in a study of blood T cell repertoires in COVID-19. Libraries were prepared by immunoSEQ multiplex PCR; TCRdb keeps only in-frame clonotypes and omits some of them. The table shows 300,000 to 400,000 clones, with 80% to 90% occurring only once. Specimen: peripheral blood. All receptors come from a woman in her sixties or seventies with COVID-19, enrolled during active disease.

This rearrangement joins TRBV13 to TRBJ2-7; 9 nucleotides match TRBD2. Looked up from germline, CDR1 is PRHDT and CDR2 is FYEKMQ (reference sequence). With V trimmed by 3 bases and J by 3 bases, 3 bases remained unmatched. CDR3 length: 14 residues. The chain's CDR3 is CASSLASGVYEQYF. CDR3 nucleotide sequence: TGTGCCAGCAGCTTGGCTAGCGGGGTCTACGAGCAGTACTTC.

The genes are TRBV30 and TRBJ1-2; D is uncertain. With 3 bases removed from V and 4 bases from J, the gap between germline ends came to 15 bases. The germline V gene has CDR1 GTSNPN and CDR2 SVGIG (reference sequence). The CDR3 totals 14 residues. CDR3 nucleotide sequence: TGTGCCTGGAGAATCGGTCGAGGAGCCTATGGCTACACCTTC. Amino acid sequence: CAWRIGRGAYGYTF.

CDR3 sequence (DNA): TGCAGCGTCGCCGACCAGGGGGCTCTCCAAGAGACCCAGTACTTC. It encodes CSVADQGALQETQYF. The genes are TRBV29-1 and TRBJ2-5, with 8 bases identical to TRBD1. V gave up 6 bases and J gave up 1 base; unmatched junction bases: 10. CDR3 length: 15 amino acids. Germline assignment: CDR1 SQVTM and CDR2 ANQGSEA. Full variable domain (remainder filled in from reference TRBV29-1 and TRBJ2-5): SAVISQKPSRDICQRGTSLTIQCQVDSQVTMMFWYRQQPGQSLTLIATANQGSEATYESGFVIDKFPISRPNLTFSTLTVSNMSPEDSSIYLCSVADQGALQETQYFGPGTRLLVL.

The CDR3 DNA reads as TGTGCCCTCAGGACTAGCGGGGGTTATTACACAGATACGCAGTATTTT. As protein: CALRTSGGYYTDTQYF. The chain uses TRBV5-4 and TRBJ2-3; 13 nucleotides line up with TRBD2. Losses at the gene ends were 10 bases for V and 2 bases for J; bases not matched to a gene: 10. This CDR3 is 16 amino acids long. In germline, CDR1 is SGHNT, CDR2 YYREEE (reference sequence).

V gene TRBV18 combines with J gene TRBJ2-2; TRBD1 aligns across 8 bases. This CDR3 contains 15 residues. V shed 5 bases and J 1 base; nucleotides not matched to a gene: 3. The germline V gene encodes CDR1 KGHSH and CDR2 LQKENI. The CDR3 DNA is TGTGCCAGCTCATCGGGACAGGTGAACACCGGGGAGCTGTTTTTT. It encodes CASSSGQVNTGELFF.

The chain joins TRBV5-8 to TRBJ2-5, with D perhaps matching TRBD1 (5 bases). The V end was cut by 9 bases, the J end by 1 base, with 22 bases between. The germline gives CDR1 SGHTS, CDR2 YDEGEE. This CDR3 is built from 16 residues. The CDR3 protein is CATKNRAGLLQETQYF. CDR3 bases: TGTGCCACCAAGAATCGGGCAGGGTTACTCCAAGAGACCCAGTACTTC.

This chain uses TRBV7-9 with TRBJ2-5, with a weak D call TRBD2 (6 bases). The CDR3 is 16 amino acids. Trimming left V 4 bases short and J 5 bases short, with 20 bases between. The germline V gene has CDR1 SEHNR and CDR2 FQNEAQ (reference sequence). CDR3 sequence reads: CASSWDFLTGWETQYF. CDR3 coding DNA: TGTGCCAGCAGCTGGGACTTCCTAACTGGATGGGAGACCCAGTACTTC.

The V gene is TRBV5-1, the J gene TRBJ1-1; tentative D call: TRBD1 (6 bases). Germline assignment: CDR1 SGHRS and CDR2 YFSETQ. The CDR3 contains 14 residues. V dropped 0 bases and J dropped 5 bases, with 11 bases sitting between them. In DNA, the CDR3 is TGCGCCAGCAGCTTGGAGAGGGGGAGAACTGAAGCTTTCTTT. Protein product: CASSLERGRTEAFF.

Here the CDR3 reads CASSVEGVTYNEQFF. The CDR3 DNA follows: TGTGCCAGCAGCGTAGAGGGAGTCACCTACAATGAGCAGTTCTTC. This rearrangement joins TRBV9 to TRBJ2-1; D is possibly TRBD2 (5 bases). Trimming stripped 0 bases from V and 2 bases from J, with 9 bases between. CDR3 length equals 15 residues. The V gene's germline CDR1 is SGDLS and CDR2 YYNGEE.

The chain is built from TRBV15 and TRBJ1-5; D unresolved. V lost 1 base and J lost 0, with 4 bases in between. Germline V lookup: CDR1 LNHNV, CDR2 YYDKDF (reference sequence). This CDR3 has 14 amino acids. The DNA for the CDR3 is TGTGCCACCAGCAGAGGAGGTAGCAATCAGCCCCAGCATTTT. The encoded protein is CATSRGGSNQPQHF. The full variable domain, completed using reference TRBV15 and TRBJ1-5, is DAMVIQNPRYQVTQFGKPVTLSCSQTLNHNVMYWYQQKSSQAPKLLFHYYDKDFNNEADTPDNFQSRRPNTSFCFLDIRSPGLGDTAMYLCATSRGGSNQPQHFGDGTRLSIL.

The J gene is TRBJ1-1, the V gene TRBV19; tentatively, D is TRBD1 (6 bases). V shed 3 bases and J shed 4 bases, with 12 bases lying between them. In germline, CDR1 is LNHDA, CDR2 SQIVND (reference sequence). The CDR3 length is 14 residues. The CDR3 loop reads CASSIQGSGTEAFF. In DNA form, the CDR3 reads TGTGCCAGTAGTATCCAGGGGTCGGGCACTGAAGCTTTCTTT.

The sample holds a few counts of this clone. The chain employs TRBV18 and TRBJ1-2, with D tentatively TRBD1 (5 bases). The CDR3 runs 11 residues. Trimming stripped 11 bases from V and 2 bases from J, with 9 bases between. The germline V gene encodes CDR1 KGHSH and CDR2 LQKENI. CDR3 nucleotide sequence: TGTGCCGGGGCGGACAACTATGGCTACACCTTC. Protein: CAGADNYGYTF.

The chain carries TRBV7-3 and TRBJ2-2, with 9 bases identical to TRBD2. Germline V CDR1 and CDR2: SGHTA, FQGTGA. Losses at the gene ends were 6 bases for V and 0 bases for J; bases not matched to a gene: 5. The CDR3 runs 16 residues. The CDR3 protein is CASSDSGGANTGELFF. The CDR3 nucleotides are TGTGCCAGCAGTGATAGCGGGGGAGCGAACACCGGGGAGCTGTTTTTT.

This clone showed up just once. As DNA, the CDR3 is TGTGCCAGCAGTTTACAGGGGGCTGGGGCCAACGTCCTGACTTTC. Translated, it gives CASSLQGAGANVLTF. The chain joins TRBV28 to TRBJ2-6; 7 bases map to TRBD1. This CDR3 region has 15 residues. The V gene end was trimmed by 2 bases and the J gene end by 2 bases; junction bases not matched to a gene: 0. Looked up from germline, CDR1 is MDHEN and CDR2 is SYDVKM.

This chain joins TRBV19 and TRBJ2-3; 10 nucleotides match TRBD1. The germline V gene encodes CDR1 LNHDA and CDR2 SQIVND (reference sequence). The CDR3 consists of 17 residues. Unmatched junction bases numbered 11, after V lost 5 bases and J lost 3 bases. The CDR3 is CASSPRLGTGETDTQYF. The DNA for the CDR3 is TGTGCCAGTAGTCCCAGGCTCGGGACAGGGGAGACAGATACGCAGTATTTT.

The V and J genes are TRBV30 and TRBJ1-2, with a possible D match to TRBD1 (6 bases). With 0 bases removed from V and 5 bases from J, the gap between germline ends came to 13 bases. Germline V gene lookup returns CDR1 GTSNPN and CDR2 SVGIG (reference sequence). This CDR3 has 14 residues. Written as DNA, the CDR3 is TGTGCCTGGAGTGTCGGGGGGGCGCAATATGGCTACACCTTC. Its translation: CAWSVGGAQYGYTF.

The V and J genes are TRBV11-2 and TRBJ1-1; maybe TRBD1 (5 bases). The ends were cut back, 10 bases at V and 3 bases at J, with 21 bases in the middle. CDR3 length equals 15 residues. The germline CDR1 and CDR2 sequences are SGHAT and FQNNGV. The CDR3 here is CAIQRRGEWDTEAFF. CDR3 nucleotides: TGTGCCATCCAGAGGAGGGGAGAATGGGACACTGAAGCTTTCTTT.

This chain uses TRBV2 with TRBJ2-7; perhaps TRBD1 as D (5 bases). Germline V gene lookup returns CDR1 SNHLY and CDR2 FYNNEI. The V end was cut by 6 bases, the J end by 6 bases, with 18 bases between. CDR3 size: 14 residues. CDR3 region: CASRTTEGSLEQYF. The CDR3 DNA sequence: TGTGCCAGCAGAACGACAGAAGGCTCACTCGAGCAGTACTTC.

The V gene is TRBV6-2 or TRBV6-3, the J gene TRBJ1-2; unclear D gene. Trimming left V 0 bases short and J 0 bases short, with 14 bases between. CDR3 length: 17 residues. In germline, CDR1 is MNHEY, CDR2 SVGEGT. The CDR3 region is CASSYSNLPGANYGYTF. DNA for the CDR3: TGTGCCAGCAGTTACTCGAATCTACCAGGTGCTAACTATGGCTACACCTTC.

The chain is built from TRBV7-3 and TRBJ2-1, with 11 bases matching TRBD2. V was clipped by 2 bases and J by 9 bases; unmatched bases: 9. Germline values: CDR1 SGHTA, CDR2 FQGTGA. The CDR3 covers 16 residues. The CDR3 DNA is TGTGCCAGCAGCTTATCCGGTCTAGCGGGGGGAGCTGAGCAGTTCTTC. It encodes CASSLSGLAGGAEQFF.